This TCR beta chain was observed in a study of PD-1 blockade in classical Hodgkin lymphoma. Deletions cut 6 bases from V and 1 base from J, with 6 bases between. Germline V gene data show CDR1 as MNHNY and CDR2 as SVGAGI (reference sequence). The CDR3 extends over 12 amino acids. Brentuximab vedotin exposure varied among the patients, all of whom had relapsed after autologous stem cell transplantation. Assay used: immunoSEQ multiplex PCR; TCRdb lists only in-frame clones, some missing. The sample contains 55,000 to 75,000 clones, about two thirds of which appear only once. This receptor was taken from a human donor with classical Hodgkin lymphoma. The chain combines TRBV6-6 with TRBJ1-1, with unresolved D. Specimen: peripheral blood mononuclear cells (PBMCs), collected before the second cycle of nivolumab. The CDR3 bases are TGTGCCAGCAGGCGGGGGAACACTGAAGCTTTCTTT. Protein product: CASRRGNTEAFF.